Below are 17 T cell receptor beta chains sequenced from a single sample in a study of type 1 regulatory T cells. A single record per CDR3 protein comes from TCRdb applying MiXCR to the reads. The table records 20,000 to 25,000 distinct CDR3 sequences, 72% of them present only once. Their recognized antigens are unknown. Sequenced input: cultured T cells, either the whole culture or a sorted T cell fraction (not recorded which). Subset described: Tr1-enriched cell product generated in vitro against host alloantigens. Receptor source: a human donor in good health.

The chain combines TRBV3-1 with TRBJ2-1; 8 nucleotides agree with TRBD2. The CDR3 consists of 13 residues. The V gene's germline CDR1 is LGHDT and CDR2 YNNKEL (reference sequence). Trimming removed 1 base from V and 9 bases from J; junction bases left unmatched: 2. CDR3 DNA sequence: TGTGCCAGCAGCCAAGTCGGGAGGGGTGAGCAGTTCTTC. Residues: CASSQVGRGEQFF.

The chain uses TRBV27 and TRBJ2-7; D possibly uses TRBD1 or TRBD2 (6 bases each). CDR3 length equals 15 residues. In germline, CDR1 is MNHEY, CDR2 SMNVEV (reference sequence). The V end lost 6 bases, the J end lost 3 bases, and 18 bases lay between the germline ends. This CDR3 is CASRYRDGGLYEQYF. DNA for the CDR3: TGTGCCAGCAGGTACCGGGACGGGGGCCTCTACGAGCAGTACTTC.

J is TRBJ2-5 and V is TRBV10-3; 9 bases align to TRBD2. The CDR3 sequence is 16 residues long. The germline V gene encodes CDR1 ENHRY and CDR2 SYGVKD. V was clipped by 3 bases and J by 4 bases; unmatched bases: 9. This CDR3 is CAISDLASGEGETQYF. The CDR3 nucleotides are TGTGCCATCAGTGATCTGGCTAGCGGGGAAGGAGAGACCCAGTACTTC.

This chain connects TRBV29-1 to TRBJ1-2; D remains ambiguous. CDR1 SQVTM and CDR2 ANQGSEA come from the germline V gene. This CDR3 spans 12 amino acids. With 0 bases removed from V and 8 bases from J, the gap between germline ends came to 10 bases. The CDR3 spells CSVEDRGGGYTF. In nucleotides, the CDR3 is TGCAGCGTTGAAGATCGTGGAGGAGGCTACACCTTC.

The CDR3 DNA sequence: TGTGCCAGCCTTTTTAGAGGGGGCTTGGGGACAGATACGCAGTATTTT. As protein: CASLFRGGLGTDTQYF. V gene TRBV2 combines with J gene TRBJ2-3; TRBD1 agrees at 7 bases. With 8 bases clipped from V and 3 bases from J, the junction kept 14 bases outside the gene matches. The CDR3 runs 16 residues. CDR1 is SNHLY, CDR2 FYNNEI, per germline.

V usage is TRBV9 and J usage is TRBJ1-1, with a possible D match to TRBD1 (6 bases). Trimming left V 2 bases short and J 2 bases short, with 7 bases between. Germline CDR1 is SGDLS and CDR2 is YYNGEE. There are 13 residues in the CDR3. CDR3: CASSVTGNTEAFF. The CDR3 DNA follows: TGTGCCAGCAGCGTGACAGGAAACACTGAAGCTTTCTTT.

The chain couples TRBV29-1 to TRBJ1-2; D is ambiguous. The CDR3 length is 14 residues. The ends were cut back, 3 bases at V and 0 bases at J, with 11 bases in the middle. Germline CDR1 reads SQVTM; CDR2 reads ANQGSEA. The CDR3 nucleotides are TGCAGCGTTGAGGGTTTAGAGACTAACTATGGCTACACCTTC. Protein sequence: CSVEGLETNYGYTF.

This sequence joins TRBV6-5 and TRBJ2-7; D call uncertain. The CDR3 has 15 amino acids. Trimming shortened V by 3 bases and J by 2 bases, and 14 bases separated the two germline ends. The germline V gene encodes CDR1 MNHEY and CDR2 SVGAGI. The CDR3 DNA sequence: TGTGCCAGCAGTTATGGTCAGATAGCAACCTACGAGCAGTACTTC. Residues: CASSYGQIATYEQYF.

The chain carries TRBV12-2 and TRBJ2-3; TRBD1, the D gene given by the table, was not confirmed from the DNA. TRBV12-2 has pseudogene status. This CDR3 comprises 18 residues. This chain's CDR3 is CASRFREGDTSSTDTQYF. CDR3 DNA sequence: TGTGCAAGTCGCTTCCGCGAAGGGGACACCTCTAGCACAGATACGCAGTATTTT.

The CDR3 nucleotides are TGTGCCAGCAGTTTAGCATCGTCAGGCAATCAGCCCCAGCATTTT. Translating gives CASSLASSGNQPQHF. The genes are TRBV12-3 or TRBV12-4 and TRBJ1-5, with D uncertain. This CDR3 has 15 residues. V lost 0 bases, J lost 2 bases, and 8 bases lay in between.

V and J are TRBV11-2 and TRBJ1-6; TRBD1 might be the D (6 bases). CDR3 length equals 14 residues. Germline CDR1 is SGHAT and CDR2 is FQNNGV. V was shortened by 5 bases and J by 6 bases, with 11 bases between the two germline ends. The CDR3 DNA follows: TGTGCCAGCAGCCGTGGACAGACTAATTCACCCCTCCACTTT. It codes for CASSRGQTNSPLHF.

This clonotype was seen a single time. The chain recombines TRBV6-2 or TRBV6-3 with TRBJ2-5; 8 nucleotides align to TRBD2. This CDR3 is 14 amino acids long. In germline, CDR1 is MNHEY, CDR2 SVGEGT. The ends lost 6 bases at V and 0 bases at J; junction bases unmatched: 3. The CDR3 region is CASRPSGYQETQYF. CDR3 bases: TGTGCCAGCAGACCTAGCGGGTACCAAGAGACCCAGTACTTC.

The chain couples TRBV2 to TRBJ1-2; D is unclear. Germline V gene data show CDR1 as SNHLY and CDR2 as FYNNEI. The CDR3 extends over 13 amino acids. Trimming removed 4 bases at V and 4 bases at J, with 10 bases between. The CDR3 reads CASSGRSSYGYTF. The CDR3 nucleotides are TGTGCCAGCAGTGGACGGTCCAGCTATGGCTACACCTTC.

The chain uses TRBV5-5 and TRBJ2-5; 9 bases agree with TRBD2. The CDR3 loop spans 17 amino acids. The junction had 15 bases not matched to a gene; V was cut back by 4 bases and J by 5 bases. The germline V gene has CDR1 SGHKS and CDR2 YYEKEE (reference sequence). The CDR3 DNA is TGTGCCAGCAGCCCCCGTCAGGGCGGGGGGGCGTTTGAGACCCAGTACTTC. This sequence encodes CASSPRQGGGAFETQYF.

This sequence joins TRBV4-1 and TRBJ2-7, with unresolved D. The V end was cut by 5 bases, the J end by 3 bases, with 11 bases between. Germline loops: CDR1 MGHRA, CDR2 YSYEKL. CDR3 length equals 13 residues. The CDR3 sequence: CASSTRSFYEQYF. Written as DNA, the CDR3 is TGCGCCAGCAGCACCAGATCCTTCTACGAGCAGTACTTC.

This chain links TRBV5-1 with TRBJ2-1, with 12 bases identical to TRBD2. CDR3 length: 17 residues. Per the germline V gene, CDR1 is SGHRS and CDR2 is YFSETQ. V lost 4 bases to trimming and J lost 5 bases; unmatched junction nucleotides: 10. CDR3 DNA sequence: TGCGCCAGCAGCCGCAACCCTAGCGGGGGGGCCGACAATGAGCAGTTCTTC. Translating gives CASSRNPSGGADNEQFF.

The gene calls are TRBV12-3 or TRBV12-4 and TRBJ2-1; 8 bases map to TRBD2. CDR3 size: 14 residues. The V segment lost 7 bases and the J segment 9 bases; nucleotides outside the gene matches: 11. CDR3 sequence (DNA): TGTGCCAGCACGCCGGGACTAGTCCCAAGTGAGCAGTTCTTC. Translating gives CASTPGLVPSEQFF.